This TCR beta chain was identified during a study of early T cells in non-severe SARS-CoV-2 infection. About the research overall: With bulk RNA from unsorted whole blood as input, sequencing yielded unpaired chains.

CDR3 length: 13 amino acids. With 0 bases removed from V and 9 bases from J, the gap between germline ends came to 12 bases. CDR1 SQVTM and CDR2 ANQGSEA come from the germline V gene. With regard to this clonotype: Its antigen remains unknown.

Whole-study findings and limits: The study's VDJdb matching favored anti-spike CD8 responses and missed private and CD4 specificities.

Unique molecular identifiers tagged individual cDNA molecules. TCRdb re-called the 5' RACE reads through MiXCR, storing one row per CDR3 protein. The repertoire holds about 49,000 distinct CDR3 sequences, with about an eighth as singletons. The receptor was derived from an adult who was a healthcare worker with PCR-confirmed SARS-CoV-2 infection or an uninfected control (not recorded which). Sequenced material: whole blood. The chain carries TRBV29-1 and TRBJ2-1, with D tentatively TRBD2 (5 bases). DNA for the CDR3: TGCAGCGTTGAAGAAGGATTCGGACTTGAGCAGTTCTTC. It specifies CSVEEGFGLEQFF.